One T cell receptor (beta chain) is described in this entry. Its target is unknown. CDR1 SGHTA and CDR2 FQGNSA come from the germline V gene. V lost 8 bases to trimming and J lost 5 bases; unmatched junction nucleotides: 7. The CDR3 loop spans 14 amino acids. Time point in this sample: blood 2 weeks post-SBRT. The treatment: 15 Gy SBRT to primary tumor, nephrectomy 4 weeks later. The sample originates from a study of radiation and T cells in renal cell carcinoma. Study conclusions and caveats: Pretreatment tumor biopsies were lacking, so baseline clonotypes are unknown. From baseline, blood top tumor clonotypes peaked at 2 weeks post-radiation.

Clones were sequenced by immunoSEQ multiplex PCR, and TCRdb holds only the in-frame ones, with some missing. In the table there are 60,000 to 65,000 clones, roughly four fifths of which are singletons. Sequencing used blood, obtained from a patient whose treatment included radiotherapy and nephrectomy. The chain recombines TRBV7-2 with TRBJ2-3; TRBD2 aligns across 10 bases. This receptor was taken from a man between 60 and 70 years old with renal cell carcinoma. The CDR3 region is CASRSSGGRDTQYF. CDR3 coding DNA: TGTGCCAGCCGCTCTAGCGGGGGTAGAGATACGCAGTATTTT.